This T cell receptor beta chain was identified in a study of T-cell reconstitution after alpha-beta-depleted transplantation in children. This clonotype was observed a handful of times. Its antigen is not known. Unique molecular identifiers were used to barcode this TCRbeta library. One entry per CDR3 protein results from TCRdb running MiXCR on the PCR reads. Altogether 700,000 to 850,000 distinct CDR3 sequences are present, around 17% being singletons, with the ten largest covering about 4.6%. Whole-study findings and limits: Alpha-beta T cells about two months after transplant reportedly derived from several hundred expanded graft clones. Some patients' high day-60 TCRbeta diversity was traced to surviving recipient T cells and thymic progenitors. T cells produced anew were the main source of T-cell counts and diversity one year after transplant.

This material consisted of PBMCs, mostly from graft donor cells, taken 360 days after TCRalphabeta/CD19-depleted stem cell transplant. The sequence derives from a male patient younger than 18 who had a stem cell transplant for acute lymphoblastic leukemia, so the T cells may come from the graft donor.

The CDR3 DNA reads as TGTGCCAGCAGCCTACAGTCGACGCGAAACACAGATACGCAGTATTTT. Translated, it gives CASSLQSTRNTDTQYF. The chain employs TRBV27 and TRBJ2-3, with D unresolved. Trimming pared 6 bases from V and 2 bases from J, leaving 18 bases between. Germline V gene data show CDR1 as MNHEY and CDR2 as SMNVEV (reference sequence). The CDR3 spans 16 residues.